The present T cell receptor (beta chain) was sequenced within a study of shared clonotypes between healthy human individuals. Assay execution proceeded at the deep level. Profiling relied on immunoSEQ multiplex PCR, and the TCRdb table lists in-frame clones only, not all of them. The sample holds about 1.5 million clones, approximately 97% seen once. Trimming took off 0 bases at V and 3 bases at J, with 9 bases between the two ends. Germline V lookup: CDR1 SGHVS, CDR2 FNYEAQ. The CDR3 sequence is 14 residues long. As regards this clone: Its specificity is not known.

Study-wide results and caveats: Among non-shared clonotypes, generation probabilities were lower than among those shared by all four donors. Rarefaction exposed incomplete sorted-subset sequencing despite large depth.

The rearrangement links TRBV7-6 to TRBJ2-7; D is possibly TRBD2 (5 bases). The sample consisted of naive CD4+ T cells sorted from blood. The subset here: CD45RA+ positively selected. This receptor was taken from a man aged 25-45 years in good health. The CDR3 is CASSLASDIYEQYF. CDR3 in DNA: TGTGCCAGCAGCTTAGCTAGCGACATCTACGAGCAGTACTTC.